This T cell receptor beta chain was observed in a study of T cell repertoires in cytomegalovirus infection. TCRdb used MiXCR to reprocess the reads, holding one entry per CDR3 protein. The sample yields about 310,000 distinct CDR3 sequences, roughly 25% seen once. In the case of this clonotype: What it recognizes is unknown.

General study results and limits: The ex vivo response showed dominance by HLA-C-restricted CMV-specific TCR beta clonotypes. Summed frequency of shared TCR beta families picked out CMV carriers who also had the relevant HLA.

Trimming took 3 bases from V and 5 from J, leaving 22 bases between them. CDR3 length: 17 residues. Germline V gene lookup returns CDR1 MNHEY and CDR2 SMNVEV (reference sequence). V gene TRBV27 combines with J gene TRBJ1-2; maybe TRBD1 (5 bases). The receptor's source is a human donor in good health (CMV status not recorded). Some clones in this sample may be carry-over from other donors' samples. The sequencing here drew on cultured PBMCs, taken from culture after CMV antigen stimulation. The CDR3 reads CASSFGGSRQISYGYTF. In DNA form, the CDR3 reads TGTGCCAGCAGTTTTGGGGGGAGTCGGCAAATCTCTTATGGCTACACCTTC.